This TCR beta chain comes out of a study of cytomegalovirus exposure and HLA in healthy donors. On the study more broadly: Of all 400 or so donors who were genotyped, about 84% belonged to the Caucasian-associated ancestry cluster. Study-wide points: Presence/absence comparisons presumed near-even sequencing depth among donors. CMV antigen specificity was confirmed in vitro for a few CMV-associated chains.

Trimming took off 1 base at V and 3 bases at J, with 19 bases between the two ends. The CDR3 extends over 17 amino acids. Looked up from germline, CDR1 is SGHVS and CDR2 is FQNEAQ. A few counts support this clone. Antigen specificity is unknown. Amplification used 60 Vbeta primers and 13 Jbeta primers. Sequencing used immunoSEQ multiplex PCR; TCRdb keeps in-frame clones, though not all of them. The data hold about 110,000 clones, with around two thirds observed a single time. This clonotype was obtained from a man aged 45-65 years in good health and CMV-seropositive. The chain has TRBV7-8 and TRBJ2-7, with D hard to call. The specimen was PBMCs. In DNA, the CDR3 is TGTGCCAGCAGCTTAGTTCGAGTTTACCCAGGTTACTACGAGCAGTACTTC. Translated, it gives CASSLVRVYPGYYEQYF.